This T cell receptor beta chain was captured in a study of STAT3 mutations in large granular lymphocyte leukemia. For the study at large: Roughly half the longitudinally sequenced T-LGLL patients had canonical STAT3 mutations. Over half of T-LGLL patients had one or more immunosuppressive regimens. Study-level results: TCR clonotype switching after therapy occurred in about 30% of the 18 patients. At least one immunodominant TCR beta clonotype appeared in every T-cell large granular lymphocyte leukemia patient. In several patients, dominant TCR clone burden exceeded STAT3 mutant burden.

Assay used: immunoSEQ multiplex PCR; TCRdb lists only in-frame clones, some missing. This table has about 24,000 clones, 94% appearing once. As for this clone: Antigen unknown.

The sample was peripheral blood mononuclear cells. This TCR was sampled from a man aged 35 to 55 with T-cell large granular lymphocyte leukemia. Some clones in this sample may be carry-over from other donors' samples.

The CDR3 coding sequence is TGTGCCAGCAGCCCCTCACCGGGGGCCTTAGACGAACAGTTCTTC. It encodes CASSPSPGALDEQFF. This chain joins TRBV7-9 and TRBJ2-1; the D gene could be TRBD1 or TRBD2 (6 bases each). This CDR3 spans 15 amino acids. Trimming left V 5 bases short and J 13 bases short, with 24 bases between. In germline, CDR1 is SEHNR, CDR2 FQNEAQ (reference sequence). The whole variable domain, remainder taken from reference TRBV7-9 and TRBJ2-1, is DTGVSQNPRHKITKRGQNVTFRCDPISEHNRLYWYRQTLGQGPEFLTYFQNEAQLEKSRLLSDRFSAERPKGSFSTLEIQRTEQGDSAMYLCASSPSPGALDEQFFGPGTRLTVL.